These 21 T cell receptor beta chains share one sample of origin, sequenced in a study of blood T cell repertoires in COVID-19. Clones were sequenced by immunoSEQ multiplex PCR, and TCRdb holds only the in-frame ones, with some missing. The repertoire holds about 89,000 clones, with about 77% as singletons. Sequencing was done on a sample of peripheral blood. These receptors all stem from a man aged 70-80 years with COVID-19, enrolled during active disease.

The rearrangement links TRBV5-5 to TRBJ2-7, with 7 bases aligning to TRBD1. Losses at the gene ends were 1 base for V and 3 bases for J; bases not matched to a gene: 1. Germline CDR1 and CDR2: SGHKS and YYEKEE (reference sequence). There are 13 residues in the CDR3. CDR3 sequence: CASSLRDSYEQYF. The CDR3 DNA follows: TGTGCCAGCAGCTTGAGGGACAGCTACGAGCAGTACTTC.

This clone was recorded a few times. The rearrangement uses TRBV28 and TRBJ2-3; a possible D gene is TRBD1 (6 bases). This CDR3 is built from 13 residues. Trimming cost V 8 bases and J 0 bases, with 9 bases left between them. The germline V gene has CDR1 MDHEN and CDR2 SYDVKM. CDR3: CASGQGSTDTQYF. The CDR3 region has the DNA TGTGCCAGCGGCCAGGGGAGCACAGATACGCAGTATTTT. The variable domain in full, completed from reference TRBV28 and TRBJ2-3, reads DVKVTQSSRYLVKRTGEKVFLECVQDMDHENMFWYRQDPGLGLRLIYFSYDVKMKEKGDIPEGYSVSREKKERFSLILESASTNQTSMYLCASGQGSTDTQYFGPGTRLTVL.

The CDR3, as DNA: TGTGCCAGCAGCTTAGGGCAGGCGAACTATGGCTACACCTTC. The encoded protein is CASSLGQANYGYTF. The chain joins TRBV7-2 to TRBJ1-2, with unresolved D. Germline CDR1 and CDR2: SGHTA and FQGNSA. Trimming shortened V by 1 base and J by 2 bases, and 8 bases separated the two germline ends. The CDR3 is 14 residues long.

This clone was detected only once. V usage is TRBV6-5 and J usage is TRBJ2-7; a possible D gene is TRBD2 (5 bases). The CDR3 has 14 amino acids. Germline assignment: CDR1 MNHEY and CDR2 SVGAGI. V was cut by 5 bases and J by 6 bases, with 17 bases left in between. The CDR3 loop is CASSNGRWSGEQYF. The CDR3 DNA is TGTGCCAGCAGTAACGGACGGTGGAGCGGCGAGCAGTACTTC.

The chain employs TRBV4-1 and TRBJ2-7; 7 nucleotides line up with TRBD1. Looked up from germline, CDR1 is MGHRA and CDR2 is YSYEKL. The CDR3 contains 16 residues. Germline trimming cut 2 bases from V and 1 base from J; bases unmatched to any gene: 8. CDR3: CASSQKSGTVSYEQYF. Here the CDR3 DNA reads TGCGCCAGCAGCCAAAAGTCTGGGACAGTTTCCTACGAGCAGTACTTC.

J is TRBJ1-1 and V is TRBV2; 7 nucleotides match TRBD1. V lost 0 bases, J lost 1 base, and 5 bases stayed unmatched. Germline lookup yields CDR1 SNHLY and CDR2 FYNNEI. CDR3 size: 16 residues. The CDR3 loop reads CASSEATGWGNTEAFF. The DNA for the CDR3 is TGTGCCAGCAGTGAAGCGACAGGGTGGGGGAACACTGAAGCTTTCTTT.

The table lists this clone with a few counts. The chain links TRBV3-1 (or the pseudogene TRBV3-2) to TRBJ2-7, with TRBD1 identical over 11 bases. Trimming at V came to 4 bases and at J to 3 bases, leaving 11 bases not matched to a gene. Germline V gene data show CDR1 as LGHDT and CDR2 as YNNKEL (reference sequence). The CDR3 covers 17 residues. The CDR3 DNA follows: TGTGCCAGCAGCCCTCTTACGGGACAGGGGGGGTTCTACGAGCAGTACTTC. Its protein is CASSPLTGQGGFYEQYF.

V and J are TRBV29-1 and TRBJ2-3, with 12 bases that match TRBD2. There are 16 residues in the CDR3. After removal of 2 bases from V and 2 bases from J, the junction contained 5 bases not matched to a gene. CDR1 SQVTM and CDR2 ANQGSEA come from the germline V gene. CDR3 nucleotides: TGCAGCGTTGAATCGACTAGCGGGGGCCTCACAGATACGCAGTATTTT. Amino acids: CSVESTSGGLTDTQYF.

This clone has more than one count but fewer than ten. The V and J genes are TRBV12-3 or TRBV12-4 and TRBJ2-7, with 7 bases matching TRBD1. This CDR3 has 13 amino acids. The ends lost 1 base at V and 6 bases at J; junction bases unmatched: 3. This CDR3 is CASSLVQGREQYF. Here the CDR3 DNA reads TGTGCCAGCAGTTTAGTACAGGGGCGCGAGCAGTACTTC.

The V and J genes are TRBV27 and TRBJ1-2; D uncertain. Germline CDR1 reads MNHEY; CDR2 reads SMNVEV (reference sequence). V lost 5 bases and J lost 4, with 14 bases in between. The CDR3 is made up of 14 amino acids. CDR3 coding DNA: TGTGCCAGCAGTCCCTGGGGAGGAACCTATGGCTACACCTTC. Its protein product is CASSPWGGTYGYTF.

This clone showed up just a few times. The chain joins TRBV6-6 to TRBJ1-1; D possibly corresponds to TRBD1 (5 bases). Trimming took 1 base from V and 12 from J, leaving 12 bases between them. The germline V gene encodes CDR1 MNHNY and CDR2 SVGAGI (reference sequence). The CDR3 length is 12 residues. The CDR3 is CASSYFTGPSFF. As DNA, the CDR3 is TGTGCCAGCAGTTACTTCACAGGCCCTTCTTTCTTT.

The chain links TRBV6-6 to TRBJ2-7, with 9 bases fitting TRBD1. This CDR3 region has 16 residues. The germline V gene has CDR1 MNHNY and CDR2 SVGAGI (reference sequence). V shed 5 bases, J shed 5 bases, and the junction held 13 bases outside the gene matches. The CDR3 here is CASSPRPGTGSDEQYF. The CDR3 DNA reads as TGTGCCAGCAGTCCCCGCCCCGGGACAGGGTCGGACGAGCAGTACTTC.

The chain couples TRBV18 to TRBJ1-1; possibly TRBD1 for D (5 bases). There are 15 residues in the CDR3. Trimming stripped 3 bases from V and 3 bases from J, with 14 bases between. Per the germline V gene, CDR1 is KGHSH and CDR2 is LQKENI. CDR3 residues: CASSPGGRKYTEAFF. DNA of the CDR3: TGTGCCAGCTCACCCGGGGGACGGAAGTACACTGAAGCTTTCTTT.

This clone appeared many times. This rearrangement joins TRBV18 to TRBJ2-7, with 9 nucleotides matching TRBD1. Unmatched junction bases numbered 14, after V lost 4 bases and J lost 7 bases. The CDR3 loop spans 16 amino acids. The germline V gene has CDR1 KGHSH and CDR2 LQKENI. CDR3 DNA: TGTGCCAGCTCACTAGTACCGGGACAGGGACCTTCGGAGCAGTACTTC. Translated: CASSLVPGQGPSEQYF. Based on the CDR3 plus reference TRBV18 and TRBJ2-7, the full variable domain is NAGVMQNPRHLVRRRGQEARLRCSPMKGHSHVYWYRQLPEEGLKFMVYLQKENIIDESGMPKERFSAEFPKEGPSILRIQQVVRGDSAAYFCASSLVPGQGPSEQYFGPGTRLTVT.

This clone has only a few counts. The chain joins TRBV7-9 to TRBJ1-1, with D perhaps TRBD1 (5 bases). Deletions cut 2 bases from V and 6 bases from J, with 13 bases between. The germline V gene has CDR1 SEHNR and CDR2 FQNEAQ (reference sequence). CDR3 length: 14 amino acids. CDR3 nucleotides: TGTGCCAGCAGCTTAAGCGTTTCAGGGTCTGAAGCTTTCTTT. This sequence encodes CASSLSVSGSEAFF.

The table lists this clone with a count of one. The chain's CDR3 is CATSRGSGVNEKLFF. CDR3 in DNA: TGTGCCACCAGCAGAGGTTCAGGGGTTAATGAAAAACTGTTTTTT. The chain couples TRBV15 to TRBJ1-4, with D possibly TRBD1 on 6 matching bases. Germline CDR1 reads LNHNV; CDR2 reads YYDKDF (reference sequence). CDR3 length: 15 residues. V lost 1 base to trimming and J lost 4 bases, with 10 bases between them.

A single count supports this clone. This sequence joins TRBV12-3 or TRBV12-4 and TRBJ2-4, with 7 bases identical to TRBD1. V lost 1 base and J lost 7; bases outside the gene matches: 1. The CDR3 has 13 amino acids. The chain's CDR3 is CASSLGQGNIQYF. CDR3 DNA sequence: TGTGCCAGCAGTTTAGGACAGGGCAACATTCAGTACTTC.

The rearrangement links TRBV7-2 to TRBJ1-1; D gene ambiguous. This CDR3 has 13 residues. With 1 base removed from V and 3 bases from J, the gap between germline ends came to 6 bases. Per the germline V gene, CDR1 is SGHTA and CDR2 is FQGNSA. CDR3 sequence reads: CASSLEPHTEAFF. CDR3 DNA sequence: TGTGCCAGCAGCTTAGAGCCACACACTGAAGCTTTCTTT.

The V gene is TRBV2, the J gene TRBJ2-7; TRBD2 matches at 8 bases. The V gene end was trimmed by 10 bases and the J gene end by 2 bases; junction bases not matched to a gene: 4. There are 12 residues in the CDR3. The germline CDR1 and CDR2 sequences are SNHLY and FYNNEI. DNA for the CDR3: TGTGCCACCGGGGGGGTCCCCTACGAGCAGTACTTC. Protein sequence: CATGGVPYEQYF. Full variable domain (outside the CDR3, taken from reference TRBV2 and TRBJ2-7): EPEVTQTPSHQVTQMGQEVILRCVPISNHLYFYWYRQILGQKVEFLVSFYNNEISEKSEIFDDQFSVERPDGSNFTLKIRSTKLEDSAMYFCATGGVPYEQYFGPGTRLTVT.

A few counts support this clone. The CDR3 protein is CASSERTGIHEQYF. The CDR3 region has the DNA TGTGCCAGCAGTGAGCGGACAGGGATCCACGAGCAGTACTTC. V usage is TRBV2 and J usage is TRBJ2-7, with TRBD1 matching 8 bases. The trim removed 3 bases at V and 5 bases at J, leaving 6 bases unmatched. CDR3 length equals 14 residues. From germline, CDR1 is SNHLY and CDR2 FYNNEI.

The gene calls are TRBV5-8 and TRBJ2-2; D remains unclear. This CDR3 contains 12 residues. Germline values: CDR1 SGHTS, CDR2 YDEGEE. Trimming shortened V by 4 bases and J by 4 bases, and 5 bases separated the two germline ends. The CDR3 coding sequence is TGTGCCAGCAGCCCCGTCACCGGGGAGCTGTTTTTT. Its protein product is CASSPVTGELFF.